This is a list of T cell receptor beta chains from one sample in a study of shared clonotypes between healthy human individuals. Some clones are missing from TCRdb's copy, which holds only in-frame ones; the method was immunoSEQ multiplex PCR. The sample consists of hundreds of thousands of clones, under 80% of them appearing once. The sequenced sample was memory CD4+ T cells sorted from blood. These receptors all come from a man aged 30-40 years in good health. The CDR3 runs from the conserved cysteine through the conserved F or W. The D gene is left open where the match is weak. Some rows mark clone size as missing; the rest say once, few, many or name a class of expanded clone.

TRBV19	-	TRBJ2-7	TRBD1	CASSDTGGGPYEQYF	TGTGCCAGTAGCGACACAGGGGGCGGCCCCTACGAGCAGTACTTC
TRBV5-1	-	TRBJ2-1	TRBD2	CASSSALGLEGLF	TGCGCCAGCAGCTCCGCGCTGGGACTAGAAGGTCTCTTC
TRBV19	few	TRBJ2-7	-	CASSIVGGLGLYEQYF	TGTGCCAGTAGTATAGTAGGCGGCCTTGGCCTGTACGAGCAGTACTTC
TRBV13	-	TRBJ2-7	TRBD2	CASSQQGAGRGIHEQYF	TGTGCCAGCAGCCAGCAGGGAGCGGGGAGGGGTATTCACGAGCAGTACTTC
TRBV6-1	-	TRBJ1-1	-	CASSWGGNTEAFF	TGTGCCAGCAGCTGGGGGGGGAACACTGAAGCTTTCTTT
TRBV6-1	once	TRBJ2-1	-	CASSQIGSRGYEQFF	TGTGCCAGCAGTCAAATAGGTTCAAGAGGGTATGAGCAGTTCTTC
TRBV28	once	TRBJ2-6	-	CAIMTGANVLTF	TGTGCCATTATGACTGGGGCCAACGTCCTGACTTTC
TRBV5-6	-	TRBJ2-1	-	CASSWGLASNNEQFF	TGTGCCAGCAGCTGGGGGCTAGCCAGCAACAATGAGCAGTTCTTC
TRBV7-8	-	TRBJ2-3	TRBD2	CASSSGVGTSGNTQYF	TGTGCCAGCAGCTCCGGAGTAGGGACTAGCGGGAATACGCAGTATTTT
TRBV9	-	TRBJ1-4	-	CASSDPRGNNEKLFF	TGTGCCAGCAGCGACCCCCGGGGAAATAATGAAAAACTGTTTTTT
TRBV29-1	-	TRBJ1-1	TRBD1	CSAGQGGTEAFF	TGCAGCGCAGGACAGGGTGGAACTGAAGCTTTCTTT
TRBV7-2	few	TRBJ2-2	TRBD1	CASSLGAQGARELFF	TGTGCCAGCAGCTTAGGTGCACAGGGGGCGCGGGAGCTGTTTTTT
TRBV21-1	-	TRBJ2-7	-	CASSPPNQQYF	TGTGCCAGCAGCCCTCCCAACCAGCAGTACTTC
TRBV28	-	TRBJ2-5	-	CASSLVSGDLKETQYF	TGTGCCAGCAGTTTAGTTAGCGGAGACCTTAAAGAGACCCAGTACTTC
TRBV18	-	TRBJ2-7	TRBD1	CASSTGTGGWYF	TGTGCCAGCTCAACCGGGACAGGGGGTTGGTACTTC
TRBV7-2	-	TRBJ2-5	-	CASSLVWALQETQYF	TGTGCCAGCAGCTTAGTCTGGGCCCTCCAAGAGACCCAGTACTTC
TRBV6-5	-	TRBJ2-4	TRBD2	CASSYGLGRGNIQYF	TGTGCCAGCAGTTACGGCCTCGGGAGGGGGAACATTCAGTACTTC
TRBV2	-	TRBJ2-5	TRBD2	CASIPRVAGDQETQYF	TGTGCCAGCATCCCACGGGTAGCGGGGGACCAAGAGACCCAGTACTTC
TRBV2	-	TRBJ2-1	-	CASSPEQGYSYNEQFF	TGTGCCAGCAGCCCAGAGCAGGGGTACTCCTACAATGAGCAGTTCTTC
TRBV27	-	TRBJ2-1	-	CASSLDPTYNEQFF	TGTGCCAGCAGTTTGGACCCCACCTACAATGAGCAGTTCTTC
TRBV2	-	TRBJ1-1	-	CASSSGLGSRGAMNTEAFF	TGTGCCAGCAGCTCCGGGCTAGGGTCAAGAGGAGCGATGAACACTGAAGCTTTCTTT
TRBV19	-	TRBJ2-3	-	CASSIGRFPPPTRGDTQYF	TGTGCCAGTAGTATTGGCAGGTTCCCTCCTCCGACCCGGGGAGATACGCAGTATTTT
TRBV29-1	-	TRBJ2-1	TRBD2	CSGRLAGSPQFF	TGCAGCGGCCGACTAGCGGGTAGCCCGCAGTTCTTC
TRBV18	once	TRBJ2-7	TRBD1	CASSPRGPGQGRYEQYF	TGTGCCAGCTCACCAAGGGGACCGGGACAGGGTCGTTACGAGCAGTACTTC
TRBV30	-	TRBJ1-4	TRBD1	CAWGAGQGGEKLFF	TGTGCCTGGGGAGCTGGACAGGGTGGTGAAAAACTGTTTTTT
TRBV5-6	many	TRBJ1-3	-	CASSLVRRETAGNTIYF	TGTGCCAGCAGCTTGGTGCGGCGGGAGACCGCTGGAAACACCATATATTTT
TRBV5-8	-	TRBJ2-5	-	CASSLLGWEETQYF	TGTGCCAGCAGCTTACTGGGGTGGGAAGAGACCCAGTACTTC
TRBV25-1	-	TRBJ2-5	-	CASRQVQETQYF	TGTGCCAGCAGACAGGTTCAAGAGACCCAGTACTTC
TRBV9	-	TRBJ1-3	TRBD1	CASSVQGAAVAGNTIYF	TGTGCCAGCAGCGTACAGGGGGCTGCCGTTGCTGGAAACACCATATATTTT
TRBV7-6	-	TRBJ2-7	-	CASSLEAARGEQYF	TGTGCCAGCAGCTTAGAGGCAGCCCGGGGGGAGCAGTACTTC
TRBV2	-	TRBJ2-7	TRBD2	CASSEGLAGASYEQYF	TGTGCCAGCAGTGAGGGACTAGCGGGGGCCTCCTACGAGCAGTACTTC
TRBV30	once	TRBJ2-7	-	CAWSGGGGQYF	TGTGCCTGGAGTGGCGGAGGAGGTCAGTACTTC
TRBV15	few	TRBJ2-7	TRBD2	CATSSTSRAYEQYF	TGTGCCACCAGCTCGACTAGCCGTGCCTACGAGCAGTACTTC
TRBV14	-	TRBJ2-6	-	CASSQARGEPGANVLTF	TGTGCCAGCAGCCAAGCCCGCGGGGAACCTGGGGCCAACGTCCTGACTTTC
TRBV7-7	-	TRBJ1-3	-	CASSPDSRSGNTIYF	TGTGCTAGCAGTCCGGACAGTCGCTCTGGAAACACCATATATTTT
TRBV5-1	-	TRBJ2-1	TRBD2	CASSFPPGRASDEQFF	TGCGCCAGCAGCTTCCCCCCAGGGAGGGCCAGCGATGAGCAGTTCTTC
TRBV5-1	-	TRBJ1-4	-	CASSLGLLRVDEKLFF	TGCGCCAGCAGCTTGGGTCTTTTGCGGGTAGATGAAAAACTGTTTTTT